The 21 T cell receptor beta chains reported below all come from one sample, sequenced in a study of blood T cell repertoires in COVID-19. The protocol was immunoSEQ multiplex PCR, while the TCRdb copy is restricted to in-frame clones and leaves out a portion. Here the sample spans 250,000 to 350,000 clones, about four fifths being singletons. Source material: peripheral blood. These TCRs come from a human donor with COVID-19, enrolled during active disease. The donor label of this sample is uncertain.

V usage is TRBV5-8 and J usage is TRBJ1-5, with a possible D match to TRBD1 (6 bases). The CDR3 extends over 16 amino acids. Between the trimmed V and J ends, which lost 3 bases and 6 bases, there was a span of 19 bases. CDR1 SGHTS and CDR2 YDEGEE come from the germline V gene. CDR3 sequence reads: CASSWGGTGLGQPQHF. CDR3 coding DNA: TGTGCCAGCAGCTGGGGGGGAACAGGGTTGGGTCAGCCCCAGCATTTT.

The chain links TRBV7-2 to TRBJ2-3, with D tentatively TRBD2 (5 bases). Looked up from germline, CDR1 is SGHTA and CDR2 is FQGNSA. CDR3 length equals 15 residues. Trimming removed 5 bases at V and 0 bases at J, with 12 bases between. The CDR3: CASSTWTGSTDTQYF. The CDR3 coding sequence is TGTGCCAGCAGCACGTGGACGGGGAGCACAGATACGCAGTATTTT.

The rearrangement uses TRBV30 and TRBJ2-7; 9 bases line up with TRBD2. The trim removed 0 bases at V and 9 bases at J, leaving 12 bases unmatched. Germline CDR1 GTSNPN, CDR2 SVGIG (reference sequence). The CDR3 totals 15 residues. The CDR3 coding sequence is TGTGCCTGGAGTGTAGGGCTAGCGGGGTCTGCGGGGCAGTACTTC. It specifies CAWSVGLAGSAGQYF.

The chain combines TRBV6-4 with TRBJ2-2; TRBD1 agrees at 8 bases. Per the germline V gene, CDR1 is MRHNA and CDR2 is SNTAGT. V was pared by 4 bases and J by 5 bases, with 3 bases of the junction left unmatched. This CDR3 region has 14 residues. DNA of the CDR3: TGTGCCAGCAGTGGGACAGGGAGTACCGGGGAGCTGTTTTTT. Translation: CASSGTGSTGELFF.

CDR3 bases: TGTGCCACCAGTGAACACAGGTCCTTTGGCAATGAGCAGTTCTTC. It is translated as CATSEHRSFGNEQFF. The chain recombines TRBV24-1 with TRBJ2-1; weak D call: TRBD1 (5 bases). Germline CDR1 reads KGHDR; CDR2 reads SFDVKD. CDR3 size: 15 residues. V was clipped by 4 bases and J by 6 bases, with 15 bases between them.

This clone is a singleton in its sample. This rearrangement joins TRBV28 to TRBJ1-3; no clear D. The germline CDR1 and CDR2 sequences are MDHEN and SYDVKM. V was pared by 3 bases and J by 0 bases, with 6 bases between. CDR3 length equals 14 residues. CDR3 sequence reads: CASSFKSSGNTIYF. For the CDR3, the DNA is TGTGCCAGCAGTTTTAAGAGCTCTGGAAACACCATATATTTT.

The chain has TRBV11-2 and TRBJ1-2; no reliable D call. CDR1 and CDR2 from the germline V gene are SGHAT and FQNNGV. The CDR3 runs to 15 residues. V lost 1 base and J lost 3, with 12 bases in between. The CDR3 is CASSLVPAGYYGYTF. CDR3 in DNA: TGTGCCAGCAGCTTAGTGCCCGCAGGCTACTATGGCTACACCTTC.

V and J are TRBV5-4 and TRBJ1-2, with D maybe TRBD1 (5 bases). Per the germline V gene, CDR1 is SGHNT and CDR2 is YYREEE (reference sequence). The V and J ends lost 4 bases and 7 bases respectively, with 11 bases between them. The CDR3 loop spans 12 amino acids. CDR3 nucleotide sequence: TGTGCCAGCAGCCCCCCCGGGGGTGGCTACACCTTC. As protein: CASSPPGGGYTF.

This chain joins TRBV3-1 (or the pseudogene TRBV3-2) and TRBJ2-5; 16 positions agree with TRBD2. Germline CDR1 LGHDT, CDR2 YNNKEL (reference sequence). V lost 3 bases and J lost 5; bases outside the gene matches: 0. This CDR3 is built from 15 residues. The CDR3 sequence is CASSQGLAGGETQYF. CDR3 nucleotides: TGTGCCAGCAGCCAGGGACTAGCGGGAGGGGAGACCCAGTACTTC.

J is TRBJ2-2 and V is TRBV28, with 8 nucleotides matching TRBD1. CDR1 is MDHEN, CDR2 SYDVKM, per germline. Unmatched junction bases numbered 6, after V lost 6 bases and J lost 3 bases. CDR3 length equals 15 residues. This CDR3 reads CASSPGQADTGELFF. Here the CDR3 DNA reads TGTGCCAGCAGCCCGGGACAGGCTGACACCGGGGAGCTGTTTTTT.

V usage is TRBV11-2 and J usage is TRBJ2-1, with D possibly TRBD2 on 5 matching bases. Trimming shortened V by 5 bases and J by 10 bases, and 15 bases separated the two germline ends. CDR3 size: 13 residues. The germline V gene has CDR1 SGHAT and CDR2 FQNNGV. The CDR3 spells CASSPGGLVEQFF. In DNA, the CDR3 is TGTGCCAGCAGCCCCGGCGGGCTAGTCGAGCAGTTCTTC.

The gene calls are TRBV5-1 and TRBJ2-1, with D maybe TRBD2 (6 bases). CDR3 length: 14 residues. The ends were cut back, 7 bases at V and 7 bases at J, with 18 bases in the middle. Germline V gene lookup returns CDR1 SGHRS and CDR2 YFSETQ. This CDR3 reads CASATPGLPNEQFF. The DNA of the CDR3 is TGCGCCAGCGCCACACCGGGACTCCCTAATGAGCAGTTCTTC. Full variable domain (missing parts from reference TRBV5-1 and TRBJ2-1): KAGVTQTPRYLIKTRGQQVTLSCSPISGHRSVSWYQQTPGQGLQFLFEYFSETQRNKGNFPGRFSGRQFSNSRSEMNVSTLELGDSALYLCASATPGLPNEQFFGPGTRLTVL.

The chain recombines TRBV19 with TRBJ2-1; perhaps TRBD1 as D (5 bases). The CDR3 is 15 residues long. Trimming removed 5 bases from V and 0 bases from J, with 11 bases in between. Germline CDR1 and CDR2: LNHDA and SQIVND (reference sequence). Here the CDR3 reads CASSSATGSYNEQFF. The CDR3 nucleotides are TGTGCCAGTAGTTCCGCTACAGGCTCCTACAATGAGCAGTTCTTC.

The genes are TRBV19 and TRBJ1-1; a possible D gene is TRBD1 (5 bases). V lost 9 bases and J lost 5, with 28 bases in between. The CDR3 has 17 amino acids. The germline gives CDR1 LNHDA, CDR2 SQIVND (reference sequence). The CDR3 bases are TGTGCCAGCACTCTAACCGCCCAGGGCGCCGGGGGGACTGAAGCTTTCTTT. It is translated as CASTLTAQGAGGTEAFF. Combining the CDR3 with reference TRBV19 and TRBJ1-1 gives the whole variable domain DGGITQSPKYLFRKEGQNVTLSCEQNLNHDAMYWYRQDPGQGLRLIYYSQIVNDFQKGDIAEGYSVSREKKESFPLTVTSAQKNPTAFYLCASTLTAQGAGGTEAFFGQGTRLTVV.

This chain links TRBV5-6 with TRBJ1-2; D is perhaps TRBD1 (5 bases). V was cut by 1 base and J by 7 bases, with 14 bases left in between. There are 14 residues in the CDR3. CDR1 is SGHDT, CDR2 YYEEEE, per germline. The CDR3 coding sequence is TGTGCCAGCAGCTTGTGGGGGGTAAGTACTGGCTACACCTTC. Amino acid sequence: CASSLWGVSTGYTF.

The chain uses TRBV24-1 and TRBJ1-2; TRBD1 matches 9 bases. The CDR3 has 15 amino acids. The germline gives CDR1 KGHDR, CDR2 SFDVKD. V was clipped by 4 bases and J by 5 bases; unmatched bases: 7. The CDR3 coding sequence is TGTGCCACCAGTGAAGATGGGACAGGGACGTATGGCTACACCTTC. This gives the protein CATSEDGTGTYGYTF.

This chain joins TRBV5-1 and TRBJ2-1; 11 bases are a match to TRBD2. V was clipped by 0 bases and J by 6 bases; unmatched bases: 2. The germline V gene encodes CDR1 SGHRS and CDR2 YFSETQ. CDR3 length equals 15 residues. The CDR3 loop reads CASSLELAGANEQFF. The DNA of the CDR3 is TGCGCCAGCAGCTTGGAACTAGCGGGAGCCAATGAGCAGTTCTTC. Based on the CDR3 plus reference TRBV5-1 and TRBJ2-1, the full variable domain is KAGVTQTPRYLIKTRGQQVTLSCSPISGHRSVSWYQQTPGQGLQFLFEYFSETQRNKGNFPGRFSGRQFSNSRSEMNVSTLELGDSALYLCASSLELAGANEQFFGPGTRLTVL.

The chain links TRBV7-8 to TRBJ2-5; 14 bases align to TRBD2. The germline CDR1 and CDR2 sequences are SGHVS and FQNEAQ. The CDR3 length is 15 residues. Trimming removed 2 bases from V and 9 bases from J; junction bases left unmatched: 5. CDR3 sequence: CASSLTTSGRGPQYF. CDR3 bases: TGTGCCAGCAGCTTAACGACTAGCGGGAGGGGGCCCCAGTACTTC. Filled out from reference TRBV7-8 and TRBJ2-5, the complete variable domain reads GAGVSQSPRYKVAKRGQDVALRCDPISGHVSLFWYQQALGQGPEFLTYFQNEAQLDKSGLPSDRFFAERPEGSVSTLKIQRTQQEDSAVYLCASSLTTSGRGPQYFGPGTRLLVL.

CDR3 region: CASSHPGTGDYGYTF. CDR3 sequence (DNA): TGTGCCAGTAGCCACCCCGGGACAGGGGATTATGGCTACACCTTC. V is TRBV19 and J is TRBJ1-2; 10 bases agree with TRBD1. Germline lookup yields CDR1 LNHDA and CDR2 SQIVND (reference sequence). The V and J ends lost 6 bases and 5 bases, in that order; junction bases with no gene match: 9. This CDR3 contains 15 residues.

The chain uses TRBV9 and TRBJ2-1; tentatively, D is TRBD2 (5 bases). The germline V gene encodes CDR1 SGDLS and CDR2 YYNGEE. Trimming shortened V by 4 bases and J by 8 bases, and 16 bases separated the two germline ends. The length of the CDR3 is 14 residues. CDR3 loop: CASSKNLADDEQFF. In DNA, the CDR3 is TGTGCCAGCAGCAAGAATCTAGCAGACGATGAGCAGTTCTTC.

This clone was observed a handful of times. Other nucleotide sequences in the sample specify the same CDR3. The rearrangement links TRBV7-2 to TRBJ2-2; D is uncertain. V dropped 2 bases and J dropped 1 base, with 5 bases sitting between them. This CDR3 spans 14 amino acids. Germline CDR1 and CDR2: SGHTA and FQGNSA. For the CDR3, the DNA is TGTGCCAGCAGCTTATATAGGAACACCGGGGAGCTGTTTTTT. This sequence encodes CASSLYRNTGELFF.